The 16 T cell receptor beta chains given below trace back to one sample, sequenced in a study of cytomegalovirus exposure and HLA in healthy donors (dated by TCRdb to 2016 to 2017). Libraries were prepared through the immunoSEQ multiplex PCR assay. Entries here come from immuneACCESS through TCRdb and include only in-frame sequences with V and J called. Some clones fail to appear in such tables; in the studies checked, an unresolved V gene covers under half of the shortfall, and the cause of the remainder is unknown. The sample table holds 150,000 to 200,000 clones, of which around nine tenths were seen once. The ten largest clones add up to approximately 1.4% of the sample. Material: PBMCs. Receptors originate from a woman aged 25 to 45 in good health and CMV-seronegative.

J is TRBJ1-2 and V is TRBV19; possible D gene TRBD1, 5 bases. This CDR3 contains 15 residues. Germline V gene data show CDR1 as LNHDA and CDR2 as SQIVND (reference sequence). The V and J ends lost 1 base and 0 bases respectively, with 9 bases between them. Here the CDR3 reads CASSIGGTPNYGYTF. The CDR3, as DNA: TGTGCCAGTAGTATAGGCGGGACCCCTAACTATGGCTACACCTTC.

This clone was picked up one time. This chain joins TRBV5-1 and TRBJ1-4; 8 positions agree with TRBD1. Germline CDR1 SGHRS, CDR2 YFSETQ. With V trimmed by 4 bases and J by 5 bases, 13 bases remained unmatched. The CDR3 is made up of 17 amino acids. CDR3 nucleotides: TGCGCCAGCAGCCCAACAGGGGGGGGTTTTGTGAATGAAAAACTGTTTTTT. Translation: CASSPTGGGFVNEKLFF.

V gene TRBV5-4 combines with J gene TRBJ1-1, with D possibly being TRBD1 (5 bases). The CDR3 runs 12 residues. Per germline, CDR1 SGHNT and CDR2 YYREEE (reference sequence). The ends were cut back, 3 bases at V and 4 bases at J, with 7 bases in the middle. The CDR3 loop reads CASSWGPTEAFF. CDR3 in DNA: TGTGCCAGCAGCTGGGGCCCCACTGAAGCTTTCTTT.

J is TRBJ1-4 and V is TRBV5-1, with D tentatively TRBD1 (6 bases). V was cut by 1 base and J by 3 bases, with 13 bases left in between. CDR1 is SGHRS, CDR2 YFSETQ, per germline. The CDR3 covers 16 residues. The CDR3 coding sequence is TGCGCCAGCAGCTTGACAGGGAGGGGGTCTAATGAAAAACTGTTTTTT. It yields the protein CASSLTGRGSNEKLFF.

The chain carries TRBV12-5 and TRBJ2-3; maybe TRBD1 (6 bases). The germline V and J ends were trimmed by 2 bases and 4 bases, with 13 bases remaining between them. CDR1 and CDR2 from the germline V gene are LGHNT and FRNRAP. The CDR3 length is 15 residues. CDR3 residues: CASGLTQGQSDTQYF. CDR3 DNA: TGTGCTAGTGGTTTGACCCAAGGACAGTCAGATACGCAGTATTTT.

This sequence joins TRBV2 and TRBJ1-6, with 9 nucleotides matching TRBD1. This CDR3 contains 15 residues. Germline V gene sequence: CDR1 SNHLY, CDR2 FYNNEI. The V segment lost 6 bases and the J segment 4 bases; nucleotides outside the gene matches: 4. CDR3 sequence reads: CASRGQGIYNSPLHF. In nucleotides, the CDR3 is TGTGCCAGCAGGGGACAGGGAATTTATAATTCACCCCTCCACTTT.

The rearrangement uses TRBV5-1 and TRBJ2-6; 9 bases map to TRBD1. The V and J ends lost 0 bases and 4 bases, in that order; junction bases with no gene match: 5. The germline CDR1 and CDR2 sequences are SGHRS and YFSETQ. The CDR3 covers 17 residues. CDR3 DNA sequence: TGCGCCAGCAGCTTGGCGGGACAGGGCTCCGGGGCCAACGTCCTGACTTTC. This sequence encodes CASSLAGQGSGANVLTF.

V gene TRBV2 combines with J gene TRBJ1-1; D uncertain. There are 14 residues in the CDR3. Germline V gene sequence: CDR1 SNHLY, CDR2 FYNNEI. Trimming pared 8 bases from V and 1 base from J, leaving 14 bases between. CDR3 DNA sequence: TGTGCCAGCGCCAGAACCCAGGAGAACACTGAAGCTTTCTTT. This encodes CASARTQENTEAFF.

J is TRBJ1-6 and V is TRBV19; D is perhaps TRBD1 (6 bases). Trimming removed 4 bases at V and 14 bases at J, with 21 bases between. This CDR3 has 15 residues. CDR1 and CDR2 from the germline V gene are LNHDA and SQIVND (reference sequence). The CDR3 spells CASSTHLGQFGALHF. CDR3 in DNA: TGTGCCAGTAGTACCCATCTCGGACAGTTCGGAGCCCTCCACTTT. Variable domain in full (rest from reference TRBV19 and TRBJ1-6): DGGITQSPKYLFRKEGQNVTLSCEQNLNHDAMYWYRQDPGQGLRLIYYSQIVNDFQKGDIAEGYSVSREKKESFPLTVTSAQKNPTAFYLCASSTHLGQFGALHFGNGTRLTVT.

The rearrangement uses TRBV19 and TRBJ2-1; 7 bases align to TRBD1. The V segment lost 7 bases and the J segment 2 bases; nucleotides outside the gene matches: 11. Germline CDR1 LNHDA, CDR2 SQIVND (reference sequence). The CDR3 has 16 amino acids. Written as DNA, the CDR3 is TGTGCCAGTAACCTACAGGGGCAAAAGCCCTACAATGAGCAGTTCTTC. This codes for CASNLQGQKPYNEQFF.

A single count supports this clone. The CDR3 sequence: CASGDTIGDTEAFF. The DNA for the CDR3 is TGCGCCAGCGGGGACACAATCGGGGACACTGAAGCTTTCTTT. V gene TRBV4-1 combines with J gene TRBJ1-1; weak D call: TRBD1 (6 bases). V lost 8 bases, J lost 3 bases, and 16 bases lay in between. This CDR3 contains 14 residues. Germline values: CDR1 MGHRA, CDR2 YSYEKL.

This chain connects TRBV5-4 to TRBJ2-7; TRBD2 is a possible D gene (6 bases). V dropped 3 bases and J dropped 6 bases, with 16 bases sitting between them. Germline V gives CDR1 SGHNT, CDR2 YYREEE (reference sequence). This CDR3 has 14 residues. As DNA, the CDR3 is TGTGCCAGCAGCTCCGAGACTAGACTTGCCGAGCAGTACTTC. This encodes CASSSETRLAEQYF. Full variable domain (outside the CDR3, taken from reference TRBV5-4 and TRBJ2-7): ETGVTQSPTHLIKTRGQQVTLRCSSQSGHNTVSWYQQALGQGPQFIFQYYREEENGRGNFPPRFSGLQFPNYSSELNVNALELDDSALYLCASSSETRLAEQYFGPGTRLTVT.

This chain links TRBV25-1 with TRBJ2-3; D is perhaps TRBD1 (5 bases). The germline V gene encodes CDR1 MGHDK and CDR2 SYGVNS. This CDR3 has 15 amino acids. V was pared by 4 bases and J by 4 bases, with 15 bases between. Written as DNA, the CDR3 is TGTGCCAGCAGTGGAACGACAGCCCCCTCAGATACGCAGTATTTT. This sequence encodes CASSGTTAPSDTQYF.

V is TRBV5-1 and J is TRBJ2-2; 10 bases match TRBD2. The CDR3 is made up of 17 amino acids. The V gene's germline CDR1 is SGHRS and CDR2 YFSETQ. V was clipped by 0 bases and J by 0 bases; unmatched bases: 2. In DNA, the CDR3 is TGCGCCAGCAGCTTGGTTCTAGCGGGAGCGAACACCGGGGAGCTGTTTTTT. This sequence encodes CASSLVLAGANTGELFF.

This chain joins TRBV9 and TRBJ1-2; TRBD1 might be the D (6 bases). Trimming left V 3 bases short and J 0 bases short, with 18 bases between. The CDR3 spans 17 residues. Germline V CDR1 and CDR2: SGDLS, YYNGEE. CDR3 amino acids: CASSAGHTPGTNYGYTF. CDR3 bases: TGTGCCAGCAGCGCGGGACATACTCCGGGGACTAACTATGGCTACACCTTC.

This clone came up a few times. This chain links TRBV5-1 with TRBJ2-7; 7 nucleotides agree with TRBD1. The CDR3 sequence is 15 residues long. J was trimmed by 3 bases and V by 2 bases; bases with no gene match: 8. The germline CDR1 and CDR2 sequences are SGHRS and YFSETQ. The CDR3 DNA sequence: TGCGCCAGCAGCTTTGATCCGACAGGGTTCTACGAGCAGTACTTC. This translates into CASSFDPTGFYEQYF.